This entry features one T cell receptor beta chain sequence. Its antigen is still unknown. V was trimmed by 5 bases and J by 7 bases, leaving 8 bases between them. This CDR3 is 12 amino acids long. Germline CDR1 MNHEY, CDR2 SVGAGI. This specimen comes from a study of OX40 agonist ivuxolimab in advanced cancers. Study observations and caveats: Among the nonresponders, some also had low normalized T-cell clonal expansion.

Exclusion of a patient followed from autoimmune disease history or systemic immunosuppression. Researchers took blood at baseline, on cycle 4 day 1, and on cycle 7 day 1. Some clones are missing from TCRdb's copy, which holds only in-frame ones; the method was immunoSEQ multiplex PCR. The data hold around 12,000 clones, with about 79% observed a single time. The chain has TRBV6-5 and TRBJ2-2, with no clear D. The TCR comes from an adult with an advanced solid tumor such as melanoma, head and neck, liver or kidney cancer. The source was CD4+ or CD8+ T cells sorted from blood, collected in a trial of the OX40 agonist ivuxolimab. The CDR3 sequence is CASSNYRGELFF. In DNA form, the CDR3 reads TGTGCCAGCAGTAACTATCGCGGGGAGCTGTTTTTT.